The present TCR beta chain was sequenced within a study of blood T cell repertoires in COVID-19. On the study more broadly: Acute and convalescent COVID-19 samples came from the United States, Italy and Spain. PBMCs, B-cell-depleted T cells, or T cells provided the cDNA or gDNA that made up the material.

Per the study methods: Nucleated cell number was recorded as an estimate derived from reference gene primer amplification. Here immunoSEQ multiplex PCR was the method, and the copy in TCRdb shows in-frame clones only, minus some. Clone size and the V and J calls come from that table; the DNA yielded D and trimming. The sample holds more than 45,000 clones, less than 95% seen once. V dropped 4 bases and J dropped 5 bases, with 11 bases sitting between them. The CDR3 extends over 13 amino acids. Germline CDR1 SGHDN, CDR2 FVKESK. What was sequenced was peripheral blood. The chain recombines TRBV14 with TRBJ1-1; a possible D gene is TRBD1 (5 bases). This sequence originates from a man between 65 and 80 years old with acute or convalescent COVID-19. The CDR3 DNA reads as TGTGCCAGCAGCCTCCAAGGGGTGACTGAAGCTTTCTTT. This sequence encodes CASSLQGVTEAFF.